This is a list of T cell receptor beta chains from one sample in a study of shared clonotypes between healthy human individuals. Some clones are missing from TCRdb's copy, which holds only in-frame ones; the method was immunoSEQ multiplex PCR. This table holds 2 million to 2.5 million clones, 95% found once. Sample: naive CD4+ T cells sorted from blood. Source of these receptors: a young man in good health. The conserved cysteine and the conserved F or W are not part of the CDR3 here.

TRBV10-3	TRBJ1-1	AISVGATEAF
TRBV27	TRBJ2-4	ASRPTVEYKNIQY
TRBV5-1	TRBJ1-1	ASSPRGAEAF
TRBV7-9	TRBJ1-4	ASSLADFNEKLF
TRBV19	TRBJ1-4	ASSIQGASNEKLF
TRBV5-1	TRBJ2-2	ASSFDDTGELF
TRBV2	TRBJ1-5	ASSPQGPSNQPQH
TRBV4-3	TRBJ2-1	ASSRTVGERDEQF
TRBV10-3	TRBJ2-6	AISESADSGANVLT
TRBV5-1	TRBJ2-3	ASSPDRPSTDTQY
TRBV10-3	TRBJ2-3	AISDVAGALSTDTQY
TRBV5-4	TRBJ1-1	ASSLGGVGTEAF
TRBV5-1	TRBJ2-7	ASSSTKTGVSYEQY
TRBV30	TRBJ2-7	AWSNLPYEQY
TRBV21-1	TRBJ1-2	ASSNGGTYGYT
TRBV7-8	TRBJ2-1	ASSFGTSGNNEQF
TRBV19	TRBJ1-3	ASEQGVGNTIY
TRBV5-4	TRBJ2-2	ASSPGAPNTGELF
TRBV6-4	TRBJ1-6	ASSQGGEGSPLH
TRBV25-1	TRBJ1-6	ASSDVGRPPLH
TRBV30	TRBJ1-1	AWSDSGNTEAF
TRBV5-1	TRBJ2-1	ASKLGGANNEQF
TRBV28	TRBJ1-1	ASSFPSRDTEAF
TRBV7-9	TRBJ1-6	ASSPGGYNSPLH
TRBV6-6	TRBJ1-1	ASTPMGAGVDTEAF
TRBV6-5	TRBJ2-7	ASSYRVSSYEQY